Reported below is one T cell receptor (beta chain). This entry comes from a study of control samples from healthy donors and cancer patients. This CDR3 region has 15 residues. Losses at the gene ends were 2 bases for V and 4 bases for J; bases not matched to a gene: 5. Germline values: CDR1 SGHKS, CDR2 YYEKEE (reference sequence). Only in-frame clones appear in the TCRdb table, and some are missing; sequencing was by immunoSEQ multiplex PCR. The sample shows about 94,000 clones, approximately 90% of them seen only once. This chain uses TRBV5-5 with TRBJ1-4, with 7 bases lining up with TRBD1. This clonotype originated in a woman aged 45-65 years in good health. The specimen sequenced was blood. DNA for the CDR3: TGTGCCAGCAGCTTAGGACAGGTTTTTAATGAAAAACTGTTTTTT. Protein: CASSLGQVFNEKLFF.